The clone carrying this TCR beta chain appeared a few times. What it recognizes is unknown. These data come from a study of early T cells in non-severe SARS-CoV-2 infection. Study-level information: Unsorted whole-blood RNA was sequenced in bulk, leaving chains unpaired. Whole-study results and caveats: Matching results from VDJdb favored anti-spike CD8 responses, leaving private and CD4 specificities undetected.

The TCR library protocol was used to attach unique molecular identifiers. These identifiers were attached to individual cDNA molecules. Using its own MiXCR run on the 5' RACE reads, TCRdb lists one record per CDR3 protein. The sample yields over 50,000 distinct CDR3 sequences, around 12% seen once. The CDR3 length is 13 residues. Per germline, CDR1 SGHTS and CDR2 YDEGEE. V lost 4 bases and J 0 bases, leaving 5 bases between the germline ends. The chain is built from TRBV5-8 and TRBJ1-5; D is ambiguous. The sequenced sample was whole blood. The sequence was obtained from an adult who was a healthcare worker with PCR-confirmed SARS-CoV-2 infection or an uninfected control (not recorded which). CDR3 sequence reads: CASSMYSNQPQHF. Here the CDR3 DNA reads TGTGCCAGCAGCATGTATAGCAATCAGCCCCAGCATTTT.